The clone carrying this T cell receptor beta chain was detected many times. The blood was taken when hyperthyroidism was first diagnosed, before any ophthalmopathy symptoms showed up. These data originate in a study of T cells in Graves' hyperthyroidism and ophthalmopathy. RNA transcripts served as the template for amplifying TCR beta CDR3 regions. A first-round RT-PCR of the TCR CDR3 used the HTBI primer set. A single record per CDR3 protein comes from TCRdb applying MiXCR to the multiplex PCR reads. Found here are approximately 370,000 distinct CDR3 sequences, approximately 18% of them singletons; the top ten hold 34%. The CDR3 sequence is 13 residues long. After removal of 6 bases from V and 4 bases from J, the junction contained 4 bases not matched to a gene. The germline CDR1 and CDR2 sequences are SQVTM and ANQGSEA.

The TCR sequence derives from a woman younger than 45 with Graves' hyperthyroidism that later progressed to Graves' ophthalmopathy. What was sequenced was blood. V usage is TRBV29-1 and J usage is TRBJ2-7; 12 bases are a match to TRBD2. The CDR3 reads CSVTTSGSYEQYF. The CDR3 nucleotides read TGCAGCGTGACGACTAGCGGGAGTTACGAGCAGTACTTC.